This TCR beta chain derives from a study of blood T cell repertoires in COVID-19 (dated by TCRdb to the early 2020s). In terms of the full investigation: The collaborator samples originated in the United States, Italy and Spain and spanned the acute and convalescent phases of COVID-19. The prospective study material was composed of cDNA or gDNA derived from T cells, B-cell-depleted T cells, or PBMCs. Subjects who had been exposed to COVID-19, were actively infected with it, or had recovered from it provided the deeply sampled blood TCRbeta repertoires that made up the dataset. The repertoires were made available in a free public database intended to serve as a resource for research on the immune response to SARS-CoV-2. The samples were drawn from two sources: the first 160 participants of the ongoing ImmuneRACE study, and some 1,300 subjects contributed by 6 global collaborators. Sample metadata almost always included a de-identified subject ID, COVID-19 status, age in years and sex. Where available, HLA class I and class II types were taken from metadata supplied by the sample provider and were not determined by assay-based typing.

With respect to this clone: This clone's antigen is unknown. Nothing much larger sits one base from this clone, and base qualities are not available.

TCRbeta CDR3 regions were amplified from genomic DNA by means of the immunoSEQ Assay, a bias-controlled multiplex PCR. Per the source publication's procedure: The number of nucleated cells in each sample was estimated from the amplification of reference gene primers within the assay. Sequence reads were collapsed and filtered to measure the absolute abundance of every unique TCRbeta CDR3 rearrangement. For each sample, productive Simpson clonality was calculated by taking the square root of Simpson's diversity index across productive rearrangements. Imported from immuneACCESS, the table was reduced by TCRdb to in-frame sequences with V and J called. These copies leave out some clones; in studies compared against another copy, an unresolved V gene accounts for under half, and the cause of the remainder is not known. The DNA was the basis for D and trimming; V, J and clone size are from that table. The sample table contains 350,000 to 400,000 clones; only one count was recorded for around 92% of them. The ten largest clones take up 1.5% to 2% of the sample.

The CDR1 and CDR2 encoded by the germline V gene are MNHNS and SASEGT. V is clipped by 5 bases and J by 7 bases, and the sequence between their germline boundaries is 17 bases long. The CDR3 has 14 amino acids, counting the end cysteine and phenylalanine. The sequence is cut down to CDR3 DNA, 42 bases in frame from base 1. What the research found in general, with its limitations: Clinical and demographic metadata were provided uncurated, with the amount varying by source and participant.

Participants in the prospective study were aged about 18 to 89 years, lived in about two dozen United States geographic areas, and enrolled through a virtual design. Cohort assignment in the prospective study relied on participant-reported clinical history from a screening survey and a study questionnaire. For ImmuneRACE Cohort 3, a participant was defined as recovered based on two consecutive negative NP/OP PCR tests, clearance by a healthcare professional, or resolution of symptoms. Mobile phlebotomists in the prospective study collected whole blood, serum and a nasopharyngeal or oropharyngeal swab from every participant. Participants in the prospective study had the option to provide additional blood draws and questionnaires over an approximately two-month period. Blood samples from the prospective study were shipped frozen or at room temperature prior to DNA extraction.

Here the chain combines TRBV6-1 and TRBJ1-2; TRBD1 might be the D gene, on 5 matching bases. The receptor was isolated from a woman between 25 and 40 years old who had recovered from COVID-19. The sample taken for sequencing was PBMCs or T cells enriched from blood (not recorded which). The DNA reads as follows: TGTGCCAGCAGTTCTGGGTCACAAAGGGGTGGCTACACCTTC. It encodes CASSSGSQRGGYTF.